The subject of this entry is one T cell receptor beta chain. The data were produced by immunoSEQ multiplex PCR, yet TCRdb's version contains in-frame clones alone and is incomplete. The sample contains tens of thousands of clones, nearly 85% of which appear only once. Trimming removed 5 bases from V and 4 bases from J; junction bases left unmatched: 4. This CDR3 comprises 16 residues. Per germline, CDR1 SGHTA and CDR2 FQGNSA. These data belong to a study of blood T cell repertoires in COVID-19. Background on the study: T cells, B-cell-depleted T cells, or PBMCs supplied cDNA or gDNA.

This sequence joins TRBV7-2 and TRBJ2-5; 16 bases are a match to TRBD2. Source material: peripheral blood. This clonotype was obtained from an older woman with acute or convalescent COVID-19. The CDR3 sequence: CASSRGLAGGRETQYF. The CDR3 DNA follows: TGTGCCAGCAGCCGGGGACTAGCGGGGGGGCGAGAGACCCAGTACTTC. Full variable domain (rest looked up from reference TRBV7-2 and TRBJ2-5): GAGVSQSPSNKVTEKGKDVELRCDPISGHTALYWYRQSLGQGLEFLIYFQGNSAPDKSGLPSDRFSAERTGGSVSTLTIQRTQQEDSAVYLCASSRGLAGGRETQYFGPGTRLLVL.